One sample yielded the 15 T cell receptor beta chains listed below, sequenced in a study of T cell responses to AZD1222 COVID-19 vaccine (dated by TCRdb to the early 2020s). Interpreted using the paper, the time point label stands for: about 28 days (+/-7) after the second vaccine dose. The treatment or condition label, read with the paper, signifies: meningococcal conjugate vaccine given as trial control. The method behind the library was the immunoSEQ multiplex PCR assay. TCRdb took this table from immuneACCESS and kept in-frame rearrangements with V and J called. Such tables lack part of the clones; where checked against another copy, unresolved V genes explain under half of the gap, and the rest is unexplained. Here the sample has roughly 200,000 clones; more than 90% occur a single time. The ten largest make up 3.6% of the sample. Material: peripheral blood, obtained 28 days after the second dose of the MenACWY control vaccine. Receptors were obtained from an adult who received the MenACWY meningococcal vaccine as a control.

The V call is TRBV2, the J call TRBJ2-7; TRBD1 matches at 9 bases. Germline V gives CDR1 SNHLY, CDR2 FYNNEI. This CDR3 region has 15 residues. Germline trimming cut 6 bases from V and 0 bases from J; bases unmatched to any gene: 6. The CDR3 here is CASRHPGQGSYEQYF. CDR3 DNA: TGTGCCAGCAGACACCCGGGACAGGGCTCCTACGAGCAGTACTTC.

The CDR3 sequence is CASSFGQLRNEKLFF. The CDR3 coding sequence is TGTGCCAGCAGTTTCGGTCAGCTAAGGAATGAAAAACTGTTTTTT. The rearrangement joins TRBV27 to TRBJ1-4; no definite D call. The V and J ends lost 3 bases and 5 bases respectively, with 13 bases between them. This CDR3 is 15 amino acids long. Germline-derived CDR1 and CDR2 are MNHEY and SMNVEV (reference sequence).

The rearrangement uses TRBV6-2 or TRBV6-3 and TRBJ2-7; 8 nucleotides align to TRBD2. J lost 6 bases, V lost 4 bases, and 8 bases had no gene match. The V gene's germline CDR1 is MNHEY and CDR2 SVGEGT. The CDR3 spans 14 residues. The CDR3 region has the DNA TGTGCCAGCAGTTCATTCGTTCTAGCGGGCGAGCAGTACTTC. Its protein product is CASSSFVLAGEQYF.

The chain couples TRBV5-1 to TRBJ1-6; TRBD1 might be the D (5 bases). Trimming shortened V by 3 bases and J by 5 bases, and 15 bases separated the two germline ends. Germline V gene lookup returns CDR1 SGHRS and CDR2 YFSETQ. CDR3 size: 16 residues. The CDR3 nucleotides are TGCGCCAGCAGCTCATCGCTGGGGCGGAATAATTCACCCCTCCACTTT. It specifies CASSSSLGRNNSPLHF.

The V gene is TRBV7-6, the J gene TRBJ1-5, with D possibly being TRBD1 (6 bases). Germline V gives CDR1 SGHVS, CDR2 FNYEAQ. This CDR3 comprises 17 residues. The V and J ends lost 1 base and 4 bases respectively, with 17 bases between them. The CDR3 DNA reads as TGTGCCAGCAGCTTAGTTGCCCCGGGGGGCTCGAATCAGCCCCAGCATTTT. This gives the protein CASSLVAPGGSNQPQHF.

V gene TRBV29-1 combines with J gene TRBJ2-2; the match to TRBD2 covers 12 bases. The trim removed 6 bases at V and 4 bases at J, leaving 6 bases unmatched. Germline CDR1 and CDR2: SQVTM and ANQGSEA. The CDR3 length is 15 residues. CDR3 DNA: TGCAGCGTCGTACTAGCGGGGGGACCCACCGGGGAGCTGTTTTTT. Protein sequence: CSVVLAGGPTGELFF.

The rearrangement uses TRBV7-3 and TRBJ1-1; possibly TRBD1 for D (5 bases). The CDR3 runs 14 residues. V was trimmed by 2 bases and J by 2 bases, leaving 9 bases between them. The V gene's germline CDR1 is SGHTA and CDR2 FQGTGA. For the CDR3, the DNA is TGTGCCAGCAGCTTACTGGGGACCAACACTGAAGCTTTCTTT. Protein sequence: CASSLLGTNTEAFF.

The chain uses TRBV25-1 and TRBJ1-1, with TRBD1 identical over 7 bases. V trimming: 1 base; J trimming: 7 bases; junction bases outside the gene matches: 12. Germline V gene data show CDR1 as MGHDK and CDR2 as SYGVNS. The CDR3 covers 16 residues. In DNA form, the CDR3 reads TGTGCCAGCAGTGAATTAAGGGGGCAGGGATCTGGTGAAGCTTTCTTT. Encoded protein: CASSELRGQGSGEAFF.

The chain joins TRBV2 to TRBJ2-1, with TRBD2 as a possible D gene (5 bases). The V gene's germline CDR1 is SNHLY and CDR2 FYNNEI. V was shortened by 3 bases and J by 8 bases, with 17 bases between the two germline ends. The CDR3 extends over 15 amino acids. The CDR3 reads CASSEDLERPDEQFF. DNA for the CDR3: TGTGCCAGCAGTGAGGACTTGGAACGTCCCGATGAGCAGTTCTTC.

CDR3 region: CASSLRMKGDTEAFF. The DNA of the CDR3 is TGCGCCAGCAGCTTGAGGATGAAGGGGGACACTGAAGCTTTCTTT. The rearrangement joins TRBV5-1 to TRBJ1-1, with D maybe TRBD1 (6 bases). Trimming stripped 1 base from V and 3 bases from J, with 13 bases between. The CDR3 contains 15 residues. CDR1 and CDR2 (germline): SGHRS, YFSETQ.

The gene calls are TRBV3-1 (or the pseudogene TRBV3-2) and TRBJ1-6; TRBD1 matches at 10 bases. CDR3 length equals 19 residues. Losses at the gene ends were 3 bases for V and 2 bases for J; bases not matched to a gene: 10. Germline CDR1 reads LGHDT; CDR2 reads YNNKEL (reference sequence). CDR3 region: CASSQRSGQGLPYNSPLHF. CDR3 in DNA: TGTGCCAGCAGCCAGAGGTCGGGACAGGGGCTCCCCTATAATTCACCCCTCCACTTT.

In its sample, this clone was seen once. The J gene is TRBJ2-3, the V gene TRBV5-8; 11 bases are a match to TRBD1. This CDR3 spans 15 amino acids. V gave up 0 bases and J gave up 6 bases; unmatched junction bases: 3. Germline V gene lookup returns CDR1 SGHTS and CDR2 YDEGEE. CDR3 amino acids: CASSLEGQGVDTQYF. The CDR3 DNA reads TGTGCCAGCAGCTTGGAGGGACAGGGGGTCGATACGCAGTATTTT.

CDR3 sequence: CASSVATGSEAFF. CDR3 in DNA: TGTGCCAGCAGCGTAGCGACAGGCTCTGAAGCTTTCTTT. The V and J genes are TRBV9 and TRBJ1-1, with D perhaps matching TRBD1 (6 bases). The CDR3 runs to 13 residues. Germline V CDR1 and CDR2: SGDLS, YYNGEE. Trimming left V 0 bases short and J 6 bases short, with 9 bases between.

V usage is TRBV2 and J usage is TRBJ1-2; possible D gene TRBD1, 5 bases. There are 14 residues in the CDR3. V was shortened by 6 bases and J by 3 bases, with 14 bases between the two germline ends. In germline, CDR1 is SNHLY, CDR2 FYNNEI. CDR3 DNA sequence: TGTGCCAGCAGCCATGCAGGGAAGGACTATGGCTACACCTTC. Translation: CASSHAGKDYGYTF.

This clone appeared once. V gene TRBV14 combines with J gene TRBJ1-2; perhaps TRBD1 as D (6 bases). CDR1 SGHDN and CDR2 FVKESK come from the germline V gene. V was pared by 0 bases and J by 6 bases, with 11 bases between. The CDR3 loop spans 14 amino acids. The CDR3 is CASSQDPAGDGYTF. The CDR3 nucleotides read TGTGCCAGCAGCCAAGATCCGGCAGGGGATGGCTACACCTTC.